This TCR beta chain was recorded in a study of cytotoxic CD8 clonotypes in ibrutinib-treated CLL (dated by TCRdb to about 2021). Looking at the study overall: The cohort included about 15 treatment-naive and ten to twelve relapsed/refractory patients; some 18 were IGHV unmutated. Samples averaged approximately 260,000 productive templates and about 94,000 productive rearrangements. Cryopreserved peripheral blood mononuclear cells were collected at three points: before therapy, at response, and at either sustained remission or disease progression. Every sample from remission and from progressive disease was obtained while the patients were still on ibrutinib. Partial responses were observed in 24 patients and complete responses in 2; after a median follow-up of around 68 months, remission was maintained in approximately 14 patients and progression was observed in about twelve. Of the roughly 86 people in the trial, 25 to 30 had longitudinal samples available. Response samples were taken after a median of 12 months on treatment, ranging from roughly 6 to 36 months. Broader findings and caveats from the paper: Public clonotypes were rare and either shrank or stayed stable during treatment, and the rise in clonality at ibrutinib response reflected expansion of private clonotypes. Clonality rose at ibrutinib response, remained stable during sustained remission, and dropped back toward baseline at progression. Baseline clonality exceeded that of age-matched healthy donors and correlated strongly with circulating CD8+ T-cell counts. Lymph node repertoires were not examined, and the timing of sampling was not matched between patients in sustained remission and those whose disease progressed.

This clone was detected once. Which antigen it targets is not known. No clone much larger than this one lies a single base away; base qualities are absent. Each clonotype received, on average, about 10x coverage in deep resolution sequencing performed on a MiSeq, where the target depth lay between 1 in 1 million and 1 in 200,000 T cells. The immunoSEQ hsTCRB Kit was used to generate the TCR beta libraries. On the study's bioinformatics: The data were analyzed with ImmunoSEQ Analyzer and ImmunoSEQ Data Assistant, and V, D and J gene assignments followed IMGT definitions. Clonality, which ranges from 0 to 1, was calculated as one minus the normalized Shannon entropy of productive rearrangement frequencies. Only overrepresented clonotypes making up at least 0.05% of each patient's repertoire were included in the public clonotype analysis. About a dozen age-matched healthy donor repertoires from immuneACCESS served as clonality controls. The clones in this table, taken by TCRdb from immuneACCESS, are in-frame only. Not every clone is retained; where verified, under half of the shortfall comes from an unresolved V gene, and the cause of the rest is unknown. The DNA gave D and trimming, while V, J and clone size come from that table. The sample profile shows roughly 220,000 clones; approximately 70% of them were found once. In total, the top ten clones hold more than 4.5% of the sample.

CDR1 SGHVS and CDR2 FQNEAQ are derived from the germline V gene. Relative to germline, V is missing 4 bases and J is missing 8 bases, with 3 bases of the junction outside any gene match. The CDR3 spans 15 residues, from the cysteine through the phenylalanine. Only CDR3 DNA is held: 45 bases, read in frame from base 1. The time point label here, explained by the study, means: approximately eleven months on ibrutinib. For TCR beta library preparation, 2 to 2.5 micrograms of genomic DNA were isolated from cryopreserved PBMCs. High-throughput TCR beta sequencing was performed on longitudinal blood samples from CLL patients receiving ibrutinib monotherapy. The patients took part in an open-label, single-center phase 2 trial of ibrutinib monotherapy.

The rearranged chain carries TRBV7-8 and TRBJ1-6, with 12 bases in between that match TRBD1. This sequence was found in a human donor with chronic lymphocytic leukemia. The source was PBMCs, collected after 12 months of ibrutinib treatment. The CDR3 in this case is CASSSGQGAHSPLHF. The base sequence is TGTGCCAGCAGCTCGGGACAGGGGGCGCATTCACCCCTCCACTTT.